Listed below are T cell receptor beta chains from one sample, sequenced in a study of control samples from healthy donors and cancer patients. The data were produced by immunoSEQ multiplex PCR, yet TCRdb's version contains in-frame clones alone and is incomplete. The sample lists about 120,000 clones, roughly nine tenths occurring once. Sequencing used blood. These receptors all stem from a man between 18 and 29 years old in good health. Each CDR3 is given with its conserved first and last residue. A D gene is named only where the DNA matches it firmly. Size is stated for part of the rows, as once, few or many counts, or as a class when the clone is expanded.

J gene,V gene,clone size,D gene,CDR3 DNA,CDR3 protein
TRBJ1-5,TRBV6-1,NA,NA,TGTGCCAGCAGTGAATGGAGGGGAAGCAATCAGCCCCAGCATTTT,CASSEWRGSNQPQHF
TRBJ1-4,TRBV20-1,NA,NA,TGCAGTGCTAGTGAGGGAGGGAAGGATGAAAAACTGTTTTTT,CSASEGGKDEKLFF
TRBJ2-1,TRBV6-5,few,NA,TGTGCCAGTCAAAGCGTACTGAGCTCCTACAATGAGCAGTTCTTC,CASQSVLSSYNEQFF
TRBJ1-5,TRBV28,few,TRBD1,TGTGCCAGCAGTTTAGTGGGACAGGGAGGCCAGCCCCAGCATTTT,CASSLVGQGGQPQHF
TRBJ1-3,TRBV27,NA,TRBD1,TGTGCCAGCAGCCGGGGACAGGGGGGTGGAAACACCATATATTTT,CASSRGQGGGNTIYF
TRBJ1-1,TRBV3-1/TRBV3-2,NA,NA,TGTGCCAGCAGCCTGGGGAACACTGAAGCTTTCTTT,CASSLGNTEAFF
TRBJ1-1,TRBV9,medium-sized,TRBD1,TGTGCCAGCACTAAGACAGGGGGGACGAACACTGAAGCTTTCTTT,CASTKTGGTNTEAFF
TRBJ2-3,TRBV9,NA,NA,TGTGCCAGCAGCCCGATAAGGTGGCCAGATACGCAGTATTTT,CASSPIRWPDTQYF
TRBJ2-3,TRBV10-3,NA,NA,TGTGCCATCAGTGCCTATTCCGGGACACCCAACACAGATACGCAGTATTTT,CAISAYSGTPNTDTQYF
TRBJ2-2,TRBV7-2,NA,NA,TGTGCCAGCGGACTTGGACAGTCCGGCGGGGAGCTGTTTTTT,CASGLGQSGGELFF
TRBJ1-1,TRBV11-2,once,NA,TGTGCCAGCAGCTTAGAGCCAGGATTGAACACTGAAGCTTTCTTT,CASSLEPGLNTEAFF
TRBJ2-7,TRBV4-1,NA,NA,TGCGCCAGCAGCCAAGCCCCACAGGGGAGGGACGAGCAGTACTTC,CASSQAPQGRDEQYF
TRBJ2-1,TRBV28,NA,TRBD2,TGTGCCAGCAGCCTACCTCTAGCGGGAGGGCCGGGGGTGCAGTTCTTC,CASSLPLAGGPGVQFF
TRBJ1-1,TRBV18,NA,TRBD1,TGTGCCAGCTCACGGGATATGGAGACAGGGGGCATACTTAGGAACACTGAAGCTTTCTTT,CASSRDMETGGILRNTEAFF
TRBJ2-2,TRBV19,NA,NA,TGTGCCAGTAGGAGGGCGCAGACTAACACCGGGGAGCTGTTTTTT,CASRRAQTNTGELFF
TRBJ2-5,TRBV6-6,NA,NA,TGTGCCAGCAGTTACAGGGACCAAGAGACCCAGTACTTC,CASSYRDQETQYF
TRBJ1-1,TRBV18,NA,TRBD1,TGTGCCAGCTCTCAAAAGCAGGGGGCTGAAGCTTTCTTT,CASSQKQGAEAFF
TRBJ2-1,TRBV5-1,NA,TRBD2,TGCGCCAGCACCCGGACTAGCGGTTCCTCCTACAATGAGCAGTTCTTC,CASTRTSGSSYNEQFF
TRBJ1-1,TRBV28,once,NA,TGTGCCAGCAGTGGAAGTCCGGAGACTGAAGCTTTCTTT,CASSGSPETEAFF
TRBJ1-5,TRBV7-9,NA,NA,TGTGCCAGCAGCCTCACCGGAGCACAGGAGCCCCAGCATTTT,CASSLTGAQEPQHF
TRBJ1-1,TRBV30,NA,TRBD1,TGTGCCTTGAAGACAGGGCGAACTGAAGCTTTCTTT,CALKTGRTEAFF
TRBJ2-2,TRBV6-5,medium-sized,NA,TGTGCCAGCAGTAGGGCCACCGGGGAGCTGTTTTTT,CASSRATGELFF
TRBJ2-7,TRBV14,NA,NA,TGTGCCAGCAGCCTGATAGACAGGCCCTACGAGCAGTACTTC,CASSLIDRPYEQYF
TRBJ2-7,TRBV7-2,NA,TRBD2,TGTGCCAGCAGCCGCAGACTAGCGGGAGTCTCCTACGAGCAGTACTTC,CASSRRLAGVSYEQYF
TRBJ1-5,TRBV7-2,once,NA,TGTGCCAGCAGCTTAGAGGGACCTAGGTCGCCCCAGCATTTT,CASSLEGPRSPQHF
TRBJ2-7,TRBV7-3,NA,TRBD1,TGTGCCAGCAGCTCCGGACAGGGCAGCCGGACCGAGCAGTACTTC,CASSSGQGSRTEQYF
TRBJ2-7,TRBV2,NA,NA,TGTGCCAGCAGTTTTGGCCAGGGCGTCCACGAGCAGTACTTC,CASSFGQGVHEQYF
TRBJ2-7,TRBV7-2,NA,NA,TGTGCCAGCAGCTTTACTAGGGCCGGGGAGCAGTACTTC,CASSFTRAGEQYF
TRBJ1-2,TRBV19,NA,NA,TGTGCCAGTAGTACCGGACGGTTTATCTACACCTTC,CASSTGRFIYTF
TRBJ2-1,TRBV4-1,NA,NA,TGCGCCAGCACCCCTTGGGAGGCCTACAATGAGCAGTTCTTC,CASTPWEAYNEQFF
TRBJ2-7,TRBV2,NA,TRBD2,TGTGCCAGCTGGGCCGGGACTAGCCGTACCTACGAGCAGTACTTC,CASWAGTSRTYEQYF
TRBJ2-3,TRBV5-1,NA,NA,TGCGCCAGCAGCTCAGGACCTACCCGAAGAGGTACGCAGTATTTT,CASSSGPTRRGTQYF
TRBJ2-1,TRBV4-3,NA,TRBD2,TGCGCCAGCAGCCAAGAAGAGAGCGGGAGAGGTGAGCAGTTCTTC,CASSQEESGRGEQFF
TRBJ1-5,TRBV19,NA,NA,TGTGCCAGTAGTATGAGTGGGGGTAGCAATCAGCCCCAGCATTTT,CASSMSGGSNQPQHF
TRBJ1-4,TRBV3-1/TRBV3-2,NA,NA,TGTGCCAGCAGCCAAAAGGTCGGGACGCCAGGTGAAAAACTGTTTTTT,CASSQKVGTPGEKLFF
TRBJ2-1,TRBV24-1,NA,TRBD1,TGTGCCACCAGTGATTCGGGACAGGGCGACAATGAGCAGTTCTTC,CATSDSGQGDNEQFF
TRBJ1-1,TRBV6-4,NA,TRBD1,TGTGCCAGCAGTCCCCGGACAGGGATTGGAAACACTGAAGCTTTCTTT,CASSPRTGIGNTEAFF
TRBJ2-7,TRBV10-1,NA,TRBD2,TGCGCCAGCAGTGAGTCATCAAGCGGGGGTTTCTACGAGCAGTACTTC,CASSESSSGGFYEQYF
TRBJ2-7,TRBV21-1,NA,NA,TGTGCCAGCAGCACGGGGGGGGGAACGGCCTACGAGCAGTACTTC,CASSTGGGTAYEQYF
TRBJ2-4,TRBV6-5,NA,NA,TGTGCCAGCAGTCCCCCTGGGGGAGGCAAAAACATTCAGTACTTC,CASSPPGGGKNIQYF
TRBJ1-5,TRBV7-2,NA,NA,TGTGCCAGCAGCCTCAACGGGCAGCCCCAGCATTTT,CASSLNGQPQHF
TRBJ1-2,TRBV6-6,NA,NA,TGTGCCAGCAGTCTCATACTCTCAATAGATCAGGGTTATGGCTACACCTTC,CASSLILSIDQGYGYTF
TRBJ2-7,TRBV7-9,few,NA,TGTGCCAGCAGCCAAGGTGCTAGCGTCTACGAGCAGTACTTC,CASSQGASVYEQYF
TRBJ2-5,TRBV28,many,TRBD2,TGTGCCACTCAGGGACTAGCGGGATGGGGAGTGAAGACCCAGTACTTC,CATQGLAGWGVKTQYF
TRBJ1-2,TRBV28,NA,NA,TGTGCCAGCGCGGACGGCAACTATGGCTACACCTTC,CASADGNYGYTF
TRBJ2-3,TRBV14,NA,TRBD2,TGTGCCAGCAGCCTCGGGACTAGTTTAGATACGCAGTATTTT,CASSLGTSLDTQYF
TRBJ2-7,TRBV2,NA,NA,TGTGCCAGCATGGTGACAGCCTACGAGCAGTACTTC,CASMVTAYEQYF
TRBJ2-5,TRBV19,NA,NA,TGTGCCAGTACCTCCCGGCAGCAGACCCAGTACTTC,CASTSRQQTQYF
TRBJ1-1,TRBV20-1,once,NA,TGCAGTGCTACTGACAGTTACACTGAAGCTTTCTTT,CSATDSYTEAFF
TRBJ2-7,TRBV3-1/TRBV3-2,NA,TRBD2,TGTGCCAGCAGCCAAGGATCTAGCGGGAGCTACGAGCAGTACTTC,CASSQGSSGSYEQYF
TRBJ2-7,TRBV28,NA,NA,TGTGCCAGCAGTTTAAACCACTACGAGCAGTACTTC,CASSLNHYEQYF
TRBJ1-6,TRBV7-3,once,TRBD1,TGTGCCAGCAGCTCAGGGGGGAATTCACCCCTCCACTTT,CASSSGGNSPLHF